These T cell receptor beta chains were read from a single sample in a study of tumour-infiltrating T cells in Burkitt lymphoma. Profiling relied on immunoSEQ multiplex PCR, and the TCRdb table lists in-frame clones only, not all of them. The sample consists of roughly 13,000 clones, roughly 74% of them appearing once. Sequenced material: tumor tissue. Receptor source: a human donor with diffuse large B-cell lymphoma. CDR3s include the opening cysteine and the closing phenylalanine or tryptophan.

j_call v_call cdr3_aa
TRBJ1-2 TRBV14 CASSFGQGSLYGYTF
TRBJ2-2 TRBV4-1 CASSQDGDTGELFF
TRBJ2-7 TRBV10-2 CASSDSFYEQYF
TRBJ1-2 TRBV6-5 CASSVNNYGYTF
TRBJ1-5 TRBV25-1 CASSAGQRDQPQHF
TRBJ1-1 TRBV21-1 CASSRRQMNTEAFF
TRBJ2-7 TRBV5-1 CASSYGGRLFTDEQYF
TRBJ1-2 TRBV10-3 CAISNSAGPANYGYTF
TRBJ2-1 TRBV13 CASSAGLALHEQFF
TRBJ2-4 TRBV28 CASSLGSILAKNIQYF
TRBJ2-3 TRBV15 CATSREGVDTQYF
TRBJ1-1 TRBV5-1 CASSLGVNTEAFF
TRBJ2-1 TRBV5-6 CASKRQGEGDEQFF
TRBJ1-5 TRBV5-6 CASSLGDQPQHF
TRBJ1-4 TRBV9 CASSSSGGTNEKLFF
TRBJ2-7 TRBV18 CASSPPLDSGEQYF
TRBJ1-3 TRBV15 CATSSRGDRTGNTIYF
TRBJ1-3 TRBV28 CASSLPGNTIYF
TRBJ1-2 TRBV19 CASSIGWGGGDDYGYTF
TRBJ2-5 TRBV4-2 CASSKDREGDETQYF
TRBJ2-1 TRBV30 CAWKPNSGLGEQFF
TRBJ2-7 TRBV15 CATSGGLAGRSYEQYF
TRBJ1-4 TRBV30 CAWSVDSEKLFF
TRBJ2-3 TRBV5-4 CASSLVGLRSTDTQYF
TRBJ2-7 TRBV5-1 CASSRGTAVHEQYF
TRBJ2-5 TRBV18 CASSPSQGWTQYF
TRBJ1-1 TRBV6-5 CASSYQGQGAFTEAFF
TRBJ2-7 TRBV28 CASRWDSSYEQYF
TRBJ2-7 TRBV30 CAWSVRTDSYEQYF
TRBJ2-7 TRBV7-9 CASSLLPQGGYEQYF
TRBJ2-5 TRBV7-8 CASSPNQRTEQETQYF
TRBJ2-2 TRBV21-1 CASSFRHERPNTGELFF
TRBJ2-7 TRBV6-1 CASSEAMIYEQYF
TRBJ1-5 TRBV23-1 CASSPSQRDRGPPRGNQPQHF
TRBJ1-1 TRBV4-2 CASSPWGGDTEAFF
TRBJ2-1 TRBV7-9 CASSTPYNEQFF
TRBJ1-2 TRBV4-1 CASSPSSTMDGYTF